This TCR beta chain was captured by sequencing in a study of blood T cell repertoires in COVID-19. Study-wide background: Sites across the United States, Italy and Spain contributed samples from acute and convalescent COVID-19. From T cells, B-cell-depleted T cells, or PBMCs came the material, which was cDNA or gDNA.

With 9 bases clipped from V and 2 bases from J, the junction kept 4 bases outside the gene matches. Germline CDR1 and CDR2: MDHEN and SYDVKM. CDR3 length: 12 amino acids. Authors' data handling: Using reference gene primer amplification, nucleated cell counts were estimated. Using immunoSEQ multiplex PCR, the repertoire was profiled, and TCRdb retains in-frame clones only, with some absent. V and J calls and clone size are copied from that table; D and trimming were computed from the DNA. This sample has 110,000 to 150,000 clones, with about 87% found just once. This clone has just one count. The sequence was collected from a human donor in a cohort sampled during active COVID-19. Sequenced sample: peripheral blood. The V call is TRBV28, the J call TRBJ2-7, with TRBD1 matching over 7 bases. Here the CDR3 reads CASGDRPYEQYF. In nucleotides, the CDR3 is TGTGCCAGTGGGGACAGACCCTACGAGCAGTACTTC.